The 27 T cell receptor beta chains in this list originate from one sample, sequenced in a study of blood T cell repertoires in COVID-19. The method was immunoSEQ multiplex PCR; TCRdb's version includes in-frame clones alone and lacks a portion of them. The table shows fewer than 150,000 clones, with about 85% occurring only once. Material: peripheral blood. All receptors come from a human donor in a cohort sampled during active COVID-19.

A single count supports this clone. The rearrangement links TRBV18 to TRBJ2-3; D is possibly TRBD1 (6 bases). The V end lost 1 base, the J end lost 6 bases, and 17 bases lay between the germline ends. CDR1 and CDR2 from the germline V gene are KGHSH and LQKENI. The CDR3 contains 16 residues. DNA of the CDR3: TGTGCCAGCTCACCACTAGGACAGTGGGATGGGGATACGCAGTATTTT. Translating gives CASSPLGQWDGDTQYF.

The chain combines TRBV13 with TRBJ1-4; 10 nucleotides line up with TRBD1. V dropped 5 bases and J dropped 8; count of bases not matched to a gene: 11. In germline, CDR1 is PRHDT, CDR2 FYEKMQ (reference sequence). The CDR3 runs to 16 residues. CDR3 DNA sequence: TGTGCCAGCAGCCCCGGGACAGGGGCCTCAGGGGAAAAACTGTTTTTT. Translated, it gives CASSPGTGASGEKLFF.

V usage is TRBV7-2 and J usage is TRBJ2-1; possibly TRBD2 for D (7 bases). The CDR3 totals 13 residues. V lost 5 bases and J 9 bases, leaving 14 bases between the germline ends. CDR1 and CDR2 (germline): SGHTA, FQGNSA. The CDR3 coding sequence is TGTGCCAGCAGCAAAAGGGGGGGAGGTGAGCAGTTCTTC. Its protein product is CASSKRGGGEQFF. Variable domain in full (rest from reference TRBV7-2 and TRBJ2-1): GAGVSQSPSNKVTEKGKDVELRCDPISGHTALYWYRQSLGQGLEFLIYFQGNSAPDKSGLPSDRFSAERTGGSVSTLTIQRTQQEDSAVYLCASSKRGGGEQFFGPGTRLTVL.

This clone is a singleton in its sample. This chain connects TRBV6-7 to TRBJ2-3; TRBD1 agrees at 9 bases. TRBV6-7 is classed as an ORF, of uncertain function. The CDR3 covers 16 residues. J gave up 6 bases and V 7 bases, and 14 bases lay outside the gene matches. Here the CDR3 reads CASNRPGQGTFDTQYF. The CDR3 DNA sequence: TGTGCCAGCAACCGACCGGGACAGGGAACTTTTGATACGCAGTATTTT.

The chain carries TRBV10-3 and TRBJ1-2, with 9 bases aligning to TRBD1. Trimming cost V 6 bases and J 10 bases; bases outside gene matches: 12. The CDR3 covers 14 residues. Germline V gene lookup returns CDR1 ENHRY and CDR2 SYGVKD. The CDR3 reads CAISEGPGQGLYTF. The CDR3 bases are TGTGCCATCAGCGAGGGACCGGGACAGGGTCTCTACACCTTC.

CDR3 coding DNA: TGTGCCACCAGCAGAAACAGGGGTGGGGTCACAGATACGCAGTATTTT. Its protein is CATSRNRGGVTDTQYF. This chain uses TRBV15 with TRBJ2-3; 7 positions match TRBD1. Germline V gene sequence: CDR1 LNHNV, CDR2 YYDKDF (reference sequence). This CDR3 spans 16 amino acids. J gave up 2 bases and V 2 bases, and 7 bases lay outside the gene matches.

CDR3 protein: CASSLQGQGPYEQYV. CDR3 in DNA: TGTGCCAGCAGCTTACAGGGTCAGGGGCCCTACGAGCAGTACGTC. The rearrangement uses TRBV7-2 and TRBJ2-7; the D gene is possibly TRBD1 (6 bases). Germline V gene lookup returns CDR1 SGHTA and CDR2 FQGNSA. The CDR3 consists of 15 residues. V lost 2 bases and J lost 2, with 13 bases in between.

This chain uses TRBV3-1 (or the pseudogene TRBV3-2) with TRBJ2-1; TRBD1 agrees at 8 bases. The J segment lost 5 bases and the V segment lost 4 bases, leaving 4 bases of the junction unmatched. Germline CDR1 is LGHDT and CDR2 is YNNKEL (reference sequence). The CDR3 totals 14 residues. CDR3 loop: CASSPRGLDNEQFF. The CDR3 coding sequence is TGTGCCAGCAGCCCCAGGGGGCTCGACAATGAGCAGTTCTTC.

Concerning this clone itself: At one end the junction does not follow the germline gene, possibly because of a read error. The rearrangement uses TRBV12-3 or TRBV12-4 and TRBJ2-1; 8 positions match TRBD2. The CDR3 is 12 amino acids. CDR3 sequence reads: CTSSWTSQEQFF. The DNA of the CDR3 is TGTACCAGCAGCTGGACTAGCCAAGAGCAGTTCTTC.

V gene TRBV9 combines with J gene TRBJ2-3; D might be TRBD2 (6 bases). The CDR3 totals 15 residues. Per germline, CDR1 SGDLS and CDR2 YYNGEE. The V and J ends lost 2 bases and 2 bases respectively, with 12 bases between them. Written as DNA, the CDR3 is TGTGCCAGCAGCGTGACTAGTGCAGTCACAGATACGCAGTATTTT. It is translated as CASSVTSAVTDTQYF.

V usage is TRBV14 and J usage is TRBJ1-3; 9 bases are shared with TRBD1. Germline CDR1 reads SGHDN; CDR2 reads FVKESK. The CDR3 covers 14 residues. J was trimmed by 4 bases and V by 6 bases; bases with no gene match: 4. Here the CDR3 reads CASRRTGVGNTIYF. The CDR3 DNA reads as TGTGCCAGCAGAAGGACAGGGGTGGGAAACACCATATATTTT. The full variable domain, with the rest looked up from reference TRBV14 and TRBJ1-3, is EAGVTQFPSHSVIEKGQTVTLRCDPISGHDNLYWYRRVMGKEIKFLLHFVKESKQDESGMPNNRFLAERTGGTYSTLKVQPAELEDSGVYFCASRRTGVGNTIYFGEGSWLTVV.

The chain couples TRBV5-4 to TRBJ2-1; perhaps TRBD2 as D (5 bases). V was shortened by 1 base and J by 3 bases, with 8 bases between the two germline ends. Germline values: CDR1 SGHNT, CDR2 YYREEE (reference sequence). This CDR3 has 14 amino acids. CDR3 amino acids: CASSLRGRYNEQFF. CDR3 coding DNA: TGTGCCAGCAGCTTGCGAGGGCGCTACAATGAGCAGTTCTTC.

The J gene is TRBJ2-3, the V gene TRBV16; TRBD2 is a possible D gene (6 bases). The CDR3 length is 13 residues. The V end was cut by 4 bases, the J end by 4 bases, with 9 bases between. Germline CDR1 is KGHSY and CDR2 is FQNENV. The DNA of the CDR3 is TGTGCCAGCAGCCTTCGGGAGTCAGATACGCAGTATTTT. This gives the protein CASSLRESDTQYF. The full variable domain, its missing parts supplied by reference TRBV16 and TRBJ2-3, is GEEVAQTPKHLVRGEGQKAKLYCAPIKGHSYVFWYQQVLKNEFKFLISFQNENVFDETGMPKERFSAKCLPNSPCSLEIQATKLEDSAVYFCASSLRESDTQYFGPGTRLTVL.

This chain uses TRBV15 with TRBJ2-3; D gene ambiguous. The CDR3 consists of 13 residues. Per germline, CDR1 LNHNV and CDR2 YYDKDF (reference sequence). V was pared by 2 bases and J by 10 bases, with 13 bases between. The CDR3 loop is CATSRYQSLAQYF. In DNA, the CDR3 is TGTGCCACCAGCAGATACCAGTCCCTCGCGCAGTATTTT.

The chain is built from TRBV13 and TRBJ2-6, with TRBD1 matching over 9 bases. Per germline, CDR1 PRHDT and CDR2 FYEKMQ (reference sequence). V shed 5 bases, J shed 6 bases, and the junction held 17 bases outside the gene matches. The CDR3 length is 19 residues. CDR3 loop: CASSDDRGLPEIEANVLTF. DNA for the CDR3: TGTGCCAGCAGCGATGACAGGGGGTTACCCGAGATCGAGGCCAACGTCCTGACTTTC.

The chain carries TRBV12-3 or TRBV12-4 and TRBJ1-1, with unresolved D. The length of the CDR3 is 12 residues. Trimming shortened V by 3 bases and J by 4 bases, and 6 bases separated the two germline ends. The CDR3 reads CASSFTGTEAFF. The CDR3 DNA follows: TGTGCCAGCAGTTTTACGGGCACTGAAGCTTTCTTT.

V gene TRBV2 combines with J gene TRBJ2-7; TRBD1 matches 7 bases. Germline V gene sequence: CDR1 SNHLY, CDR2 FYNNEI. V was pared by 8 bases and J by 0 bases, with 4 bases of the junction left unmatched. The CDR3 has 13 residues. In DNA, the CDR3 is TGTGCCAGCTCGGGACAGTTCTCCTACGAGCAGTACTTC. Translating it yields CASSGQFSYEQYF.

The chain recombines TRBV5-1 with TRBJ2-1; D is ambiguous. This CDR3 contains 16 residues. V shed 1 base and J shed 0 bases, with 11 bases lying between them. Germline CDR1 and CDR2: SGHRS and YFSETQ. The CDR3 DNA reads as TGCGCCAGCAGCTTGCGCGGAGTAAGCTCCTACAATGAGCAGTTCTTC. As protein: CASSLRGVSSYNEQFF. Supplemented by reference TRBV5-1 and TRBJ2-1, the full variable domain reads KAGVTQTPRYLIKTRGQQVTLSCSPISGHRSVSWYQQTPGQGLQFLFEYFSETQRNKGNFPGRFSGRQFSNSRSEMNVSTLELGDSALYLCASSLRGVSSYNEQFFGPGTRLTVL.

V gene TRBV20-1 combines with J gene TRBJ2-7, with a possible D match to TRBD2 (5 bases). V lost 3 bases and J lost 4, with 16 bases in between. Germline CDR1 is DFQATT and CDR2 is SNEGSKA (reference sequence). The CDR3 is made up of 14 amino acids. This chain's CDR3 is CSASQRGRFYEQYF. The CDR3, as DNA: TGCAGTGCTAGTCAACGGGGTCGTTTTTACGAGCAGTACTTC.

The rearrangement joins TRBV3-1 (or the pseudogene TRBV3-2) to TRBJ2-7; 9 bases match TRBD1. The ends lost 4 bases at V and 4 bases at J; junction bases unmatched: 8. In germline, CDR1 is LGHDT, CDR2 YNNKEL (reference sequence). The length of the CDR3 is 15 residues. CDR3 nucleotides: TGTGCCAGCAGCCTGACGGACAGGGGTACTTACGAGCAGTACTTC. Translating it yields CASSLTDRGTYEQYF.

This clone was counted a single time. The V and J genes are TRBV19 and TRBJ2-3; 8 bases are a match to TRBD2. Germline CDR1 reads LNHDA; CDR2 reads SQIVND (reference sequence). V shed 4 bases and J 2 bases; nucleotides not matched to a gene: 5. CDR3 length: 15 amino acids. This chain's CDR3 is CASSTGLVSTDTQYF. The CDR3 nucleotides are TGTGCCAGTAGTACGGGACTAGTCTCCACAGATACGCAGTATTTT.

The chain employs TRBV15 and TRBJ1-1; TRBD1 is a possible D gene (5 bases). The CDR3 sequence is 13 residues long. The germline CDR1 and CDR2 sequences are LNHNV and YYDKDF (reference sequence). Trimming took off 8 bases at V and 5 bases at J, with 15 bases between the two ends. The CDR3 region is CATEREGRTEAFF. CDR3 DNA sequence: TGTGCCACCGAGCGGGAGGGGAGGACTGAAGCTTTCTTT. Drawing the rest from reference TRBV15 and TRBJ1-1, the complete variable domain is DAMVIQNPRYQVTQFGKPVTLSCSQTLNHNVMYWYQQKSSQAPKLLFHYYDKDFNNEADTPDNFQSRRPNTSFCFLDIRSPGLGDTAMYLCATEREGRTEAFFGQGTRLTVV.

The chain uses TRBV25-1 and TRBJ1-2, with 9 bases aligning to TRBD1. Germline V gene data show CDR1 as MGHDK and CDR2 as SYGVNS. The CDR3 loop spans 13 amino acids. V lost 4 bases, J lost 8 bases, and 5 bases stayed unmatched. CDR3 sequence (DNA): TGTGCCAGCAGTGTACAGGGGGCGGTAGGCTACACCTTC. It translates to CASSVQGAVGYTF.

The genes are TRBV7-2 and TRBJ1-2; D gene unclear. The CDR3 consists of 12 residues. V was pared by 5 bases and J by 6 bases, with 10 bases between. Germline V gene data show CDR1 as SGHTA and CDR2 as FQGNSA. CDR3 region: CASSPREDGYTF. Here the CDR3 DNA reads TGTGCCAGCAGCCCTAGGGAGGATGGCTACACCTTC.

The J gene is TRBJ2-1, the V gene TRBV9; 12 bases align to TRBD2. Germline CDR1 and CDR2: SGDLS and YYNGEE. The CDR3 is 18 amino acids. The V segment lost 0 bases and the J segment 4 bases; nucleotides outside the gene matches: 8. CDR3 coding DNA: TGTGCCAGCAGCGTAGCTACGGGACTAGCGGGCGCGTACAATGAGCAGTTCTTC. It is translated as CASSVATGLAGAYNEQFF.

This clone is a singleton in its sample. The V gene is TRBV30, the J gene TRBJ1-1, with 7 bases identical to TRBD1. This CDR3 spans 14 amino acids. The V and J ends lost 1 base and 6 bases, in that order; junction bases with no gene match: 8. Germline loops: CDR1 GTSNPN, CDR2 SVGIG (reference sequence). CDR3 in amino acids: CAWSGQGSNSEAFF. The CDR3 bases are TGTGCCTGGAGTGGACAGGGAAGTAATTCTGAAGCTTTCTTT.

This sequence joins TRBV2 and TRBJ2-3; 8 nucleotides agree with TRBD2. Trimming took 3 bases from V and 7 from J; bases not matched to a gene: 6. CDR3 length equals 14 residues. Germline V gene sequence: CDR1 SNHLY, CDR2 FYNNEI. CDR3 DNA: TGTGCCAGCAGTGACTCGGGAGGGCCAAATACGCAGTATTTT. Protein product: CASSDSGGPNTQYF. Full variable domain (missing parts from reference TRBV2 and TRBJ2-3): EPEVTQTPSHQVTQMGQEVILRCVPISNHLYFYWYRQILGQKVEFLVSFYNNEISEKSEIFDDQFSVERPDGSNFTLKIRSTKLEDSAMYFCASSDSGGPNTQYFGPGTRLTVL.